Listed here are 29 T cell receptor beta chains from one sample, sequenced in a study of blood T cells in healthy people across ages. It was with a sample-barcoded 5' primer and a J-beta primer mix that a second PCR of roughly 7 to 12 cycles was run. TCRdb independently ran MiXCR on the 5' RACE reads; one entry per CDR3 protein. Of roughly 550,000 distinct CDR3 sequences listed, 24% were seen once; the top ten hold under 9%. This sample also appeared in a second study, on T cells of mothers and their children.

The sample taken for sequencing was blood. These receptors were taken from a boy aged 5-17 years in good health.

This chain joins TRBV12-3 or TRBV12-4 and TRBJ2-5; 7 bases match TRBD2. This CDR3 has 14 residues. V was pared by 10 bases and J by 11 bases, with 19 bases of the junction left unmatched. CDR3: CATRGASGSPEQYF. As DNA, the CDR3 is TGTGCCACCCGTGGAGCTAGCGGTAGCCCGGAGCAGTACTTC.

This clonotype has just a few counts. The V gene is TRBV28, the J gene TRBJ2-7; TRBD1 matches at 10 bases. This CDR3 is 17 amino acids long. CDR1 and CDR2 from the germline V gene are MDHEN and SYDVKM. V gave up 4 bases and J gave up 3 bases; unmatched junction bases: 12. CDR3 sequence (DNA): TGTGCCAGCAGTTCAGTATCGGGGGGACAGGGGTACTACGAGCAGTACTTC. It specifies CASSSVSGGQGYYEQYF.

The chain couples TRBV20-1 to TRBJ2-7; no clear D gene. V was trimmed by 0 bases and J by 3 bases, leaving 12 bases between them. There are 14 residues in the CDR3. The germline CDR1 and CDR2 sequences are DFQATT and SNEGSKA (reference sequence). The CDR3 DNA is TGCAGTGCTAGAGAAGACCTGGGCCTCTACGAGCAGTACTTC. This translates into CSAREDLGLYEQYF.

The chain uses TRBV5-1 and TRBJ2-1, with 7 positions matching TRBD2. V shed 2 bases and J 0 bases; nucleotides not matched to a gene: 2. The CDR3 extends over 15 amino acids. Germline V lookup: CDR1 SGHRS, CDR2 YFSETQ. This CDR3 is CASSFSGYSYNEQFF. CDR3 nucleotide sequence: TGCGCCAGCAGCTTTAGCGGGTACTCCTACAATGAGCAGTTCTTC.

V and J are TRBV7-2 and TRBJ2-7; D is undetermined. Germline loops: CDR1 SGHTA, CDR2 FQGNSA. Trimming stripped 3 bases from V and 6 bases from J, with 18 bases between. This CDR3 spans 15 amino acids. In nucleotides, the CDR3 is TGTGCCAGCAGCTTCGCGATGAGGAACGACGTCGAGCAGTACTTC. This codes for CASSFAMRNDVEQYF.

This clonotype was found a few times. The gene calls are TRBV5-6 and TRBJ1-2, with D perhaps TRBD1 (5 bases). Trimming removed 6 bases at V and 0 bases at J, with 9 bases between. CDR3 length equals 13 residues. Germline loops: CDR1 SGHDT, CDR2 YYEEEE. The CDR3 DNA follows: TGTGCCAGCACCACGGGGCCTAACTATGGCTACACCTTC. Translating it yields CASTTGPNYGYTF.

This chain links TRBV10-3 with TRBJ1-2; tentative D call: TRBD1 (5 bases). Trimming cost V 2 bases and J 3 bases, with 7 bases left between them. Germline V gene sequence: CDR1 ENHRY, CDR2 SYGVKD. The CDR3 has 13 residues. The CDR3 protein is CAISEGADYGYTF. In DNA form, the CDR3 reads TGTGCCATCAGTGAGGGGGCTGACTATGGCTACACCTTC.

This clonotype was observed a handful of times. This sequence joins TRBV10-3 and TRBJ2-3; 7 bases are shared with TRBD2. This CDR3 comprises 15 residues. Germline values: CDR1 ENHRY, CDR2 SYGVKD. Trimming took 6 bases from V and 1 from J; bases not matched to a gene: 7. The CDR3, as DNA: TGTGCCATCAGCAAACTAGCGACAGGCACAGATACGCAGTATTTT. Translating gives CAISKLATGTDTQYF.

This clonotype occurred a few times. The CDR3 nucleotides read TGCAGCGTTGAAGGGGCGGGGGTGACGTACAATGAGCAGTTCTTC. Residues: CSVEGAGVTYNEQFF. The V gene is TRBV29-1, the J gene TRBJ2-5, with TRBD2 identical over 7 bases. The better agreement between TRBJ2-1 and the DNA end casts doubt on the J call. Germline V gives CDR1 SQVTM, CDR2 ANQGSEA. The CDR3 loop spans 15 amino acids.

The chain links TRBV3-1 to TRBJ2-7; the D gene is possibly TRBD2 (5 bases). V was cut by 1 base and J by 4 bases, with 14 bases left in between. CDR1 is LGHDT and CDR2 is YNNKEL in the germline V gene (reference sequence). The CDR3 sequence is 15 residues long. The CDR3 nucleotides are TGTGCCAGCAGCCAAGTAGCGACCCTTTGGTACGAGCAGTACTTC. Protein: CASSQVATLWYEQYF.

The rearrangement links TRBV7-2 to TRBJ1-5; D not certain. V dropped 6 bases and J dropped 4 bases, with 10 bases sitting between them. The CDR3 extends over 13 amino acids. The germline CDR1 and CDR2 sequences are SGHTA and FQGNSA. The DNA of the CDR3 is TGTGCCAGCAGTAGGGCTGTAAATCAGCCCCAGCATTTT. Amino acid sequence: CASSRAVNQPQHF.

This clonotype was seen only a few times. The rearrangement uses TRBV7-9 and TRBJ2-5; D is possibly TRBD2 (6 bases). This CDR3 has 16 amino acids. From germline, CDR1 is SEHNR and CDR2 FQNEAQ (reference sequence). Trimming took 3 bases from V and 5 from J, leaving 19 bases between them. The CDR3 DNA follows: TGTGCCAGCAGCTTGGGGACTCCAATCCCTGGGGAGACCCAGTACTTC. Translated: CASSLGTPIPGETQYF.

The CDR3 spells CATSAGAGGYEQYF. CDR3 in DNA: TGTGCCACCAGTGCGGGCGCGGGAGGATACGAGCAGTACTTC. The J gene is TRBJ2-7, the V gene TRBV24-1; 8 bases agree with TRBD2. The CDR3 contains 14 residues. Germline CDR1 reads KGHDR; CDR2 reads SFDVKD. V shed 5 bases, J shed 4 bases, and the junction held 6 bases outside the gene matches.

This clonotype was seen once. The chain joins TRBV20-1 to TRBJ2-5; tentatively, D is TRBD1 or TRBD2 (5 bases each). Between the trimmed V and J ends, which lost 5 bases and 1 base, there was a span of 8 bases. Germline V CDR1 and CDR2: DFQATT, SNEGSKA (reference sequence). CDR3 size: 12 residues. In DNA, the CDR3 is TGCAGTGCTTTTGGGGGCCAAGAGACCCAGTACTTC. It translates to CSAFGGQETQYF.

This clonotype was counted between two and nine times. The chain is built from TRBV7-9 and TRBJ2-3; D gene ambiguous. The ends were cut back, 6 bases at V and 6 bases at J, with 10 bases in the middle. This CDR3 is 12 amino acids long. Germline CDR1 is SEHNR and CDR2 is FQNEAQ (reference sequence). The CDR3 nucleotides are TGTGCCAGCAGTCAAACACGGGATACGCAGTATTTT. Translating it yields CASSQTRDTQYF.

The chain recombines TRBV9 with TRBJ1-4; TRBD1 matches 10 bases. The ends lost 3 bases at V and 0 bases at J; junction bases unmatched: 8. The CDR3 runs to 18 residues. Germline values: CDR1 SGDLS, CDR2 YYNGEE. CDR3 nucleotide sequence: TGTGCCAGCAGCGCTAATCCGGGACAGGGGACAACTAATGAAAAACTGTTTTTT. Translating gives CASSANPGQGTTNEKLFF.

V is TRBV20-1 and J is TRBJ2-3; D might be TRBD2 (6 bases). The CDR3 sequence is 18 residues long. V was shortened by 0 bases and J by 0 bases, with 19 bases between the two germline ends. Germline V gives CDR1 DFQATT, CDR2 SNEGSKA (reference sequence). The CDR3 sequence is CSARDLAGSPISTDTQYF. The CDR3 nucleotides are TGCAGTGCTAGAGATCTGGCGGGGTCTCCGATTAGCACAGATACGCAGTATTTT.

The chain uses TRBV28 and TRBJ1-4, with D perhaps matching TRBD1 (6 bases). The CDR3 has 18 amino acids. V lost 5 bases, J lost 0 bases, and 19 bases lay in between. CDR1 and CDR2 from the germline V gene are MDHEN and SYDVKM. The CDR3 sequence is CASSLGTTMYATNEKLFF. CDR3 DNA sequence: TGTGCCAGCAGTCTGGGGACAACCATGTATGCAACTAATGAAAAACTGTTTTTT.

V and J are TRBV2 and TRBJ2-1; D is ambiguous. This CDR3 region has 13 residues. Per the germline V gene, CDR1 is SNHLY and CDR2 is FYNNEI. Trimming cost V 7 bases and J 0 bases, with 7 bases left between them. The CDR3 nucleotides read TGTGCCAGCAATCCCCGCTCCTACAATGAGCAGTTCTTC. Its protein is CASNPRSYNEQFF. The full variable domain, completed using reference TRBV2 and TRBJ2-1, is EPEVTQTPSHQVTQMGQEVILRCVPISNHLYFYWYRQILGQKVEFLVSFYNNEISEKSEIFDDQFSVERPDGSNFTLKIRSTKLEDSAMYFCASNPRSYNEQFFGPGTRLTVL.

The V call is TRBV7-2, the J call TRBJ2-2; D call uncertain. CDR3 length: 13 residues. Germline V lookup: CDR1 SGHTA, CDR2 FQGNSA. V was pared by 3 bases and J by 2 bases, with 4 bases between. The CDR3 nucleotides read TGTGCCAGCAGCTTCTTAAACACCGGGGAGCTGTTTTTT. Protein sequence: CASSFLNTGELFF.

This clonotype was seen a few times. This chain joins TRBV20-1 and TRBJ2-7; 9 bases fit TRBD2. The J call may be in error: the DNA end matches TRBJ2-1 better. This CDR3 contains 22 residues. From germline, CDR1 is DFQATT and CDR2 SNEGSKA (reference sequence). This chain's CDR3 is CSASPNIKREERPPLLNNEQFF. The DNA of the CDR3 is TGCAGTGCTAGCCCCAATATAAAGCGGGAGGAGAGGCCCCCACTCCTCAACAATGAGCAGTTCTTC.

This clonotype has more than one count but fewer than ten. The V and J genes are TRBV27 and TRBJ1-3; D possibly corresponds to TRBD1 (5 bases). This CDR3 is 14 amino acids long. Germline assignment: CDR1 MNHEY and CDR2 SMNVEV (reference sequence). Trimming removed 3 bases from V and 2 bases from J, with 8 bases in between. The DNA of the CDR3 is TGTGCCAGCAGTTTGTTAGGGGCTGGAAACACCATATATTTT. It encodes CASSLLGAGNTIYF.

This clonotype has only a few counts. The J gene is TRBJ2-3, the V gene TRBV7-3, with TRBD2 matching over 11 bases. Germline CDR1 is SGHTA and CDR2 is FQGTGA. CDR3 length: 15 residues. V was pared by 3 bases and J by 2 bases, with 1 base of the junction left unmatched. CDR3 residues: CASSFSGGDTDTQYF. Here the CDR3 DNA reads TGTGCCAGCAGCTTTAGCGGGGGGGACACAGATACGCAGTATTTT.

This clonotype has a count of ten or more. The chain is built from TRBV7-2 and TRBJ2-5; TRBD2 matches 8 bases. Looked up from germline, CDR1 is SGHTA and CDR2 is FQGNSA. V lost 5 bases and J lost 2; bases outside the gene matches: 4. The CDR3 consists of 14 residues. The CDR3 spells CASSPTSEQETQYF. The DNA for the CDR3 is TGTGCCAGCAGCCCGACTAGCGAACAAGAGACCCAGTACTTC. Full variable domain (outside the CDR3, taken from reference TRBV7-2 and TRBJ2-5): GAGVSQSPSNKVTEKGKDVELRCDPISGHTALYWYRQSLGQGLEFLIYFQGNSAPDKSGLPSDRFSAERTGGSVSTLTIQRTQQEDSAVYLCASSPTSEQETQYFGPGTRLLVL.

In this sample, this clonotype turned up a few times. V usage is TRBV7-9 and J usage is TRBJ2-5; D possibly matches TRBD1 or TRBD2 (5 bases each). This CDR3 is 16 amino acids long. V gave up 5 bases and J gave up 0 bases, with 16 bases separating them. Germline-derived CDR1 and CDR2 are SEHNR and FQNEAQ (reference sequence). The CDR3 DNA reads TGTGCCAGCAGCCCCCCTCGGGGCAAGTACCAAGAGACCCAGTACTTC. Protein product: CASSPPRGKYQETQYF.

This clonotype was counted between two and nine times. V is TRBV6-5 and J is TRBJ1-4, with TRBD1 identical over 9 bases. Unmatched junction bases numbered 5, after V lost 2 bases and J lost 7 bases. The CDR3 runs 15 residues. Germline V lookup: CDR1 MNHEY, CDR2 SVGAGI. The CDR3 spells CASSYGTGLSEKLFF. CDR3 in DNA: TGTGCCAGCAGTTACGGGACAGGGCTTAGTGAAAAACTGTTTTTT.

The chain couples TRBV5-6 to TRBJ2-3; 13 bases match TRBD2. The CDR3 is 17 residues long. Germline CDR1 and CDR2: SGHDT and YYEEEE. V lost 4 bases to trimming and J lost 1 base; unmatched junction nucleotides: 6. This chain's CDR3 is CASSPRLAGGGTDTQYF. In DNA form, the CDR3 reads TGTGCCAGCAGCCCGCGACTAGCGGGGGGTGGCACAGATACGCAGTATTTT.

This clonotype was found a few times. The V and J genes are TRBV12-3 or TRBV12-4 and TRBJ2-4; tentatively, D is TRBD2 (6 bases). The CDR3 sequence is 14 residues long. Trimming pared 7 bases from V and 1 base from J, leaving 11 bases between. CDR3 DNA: TGTGCCAGCACGGGAGCTATGGCCAAAAACATTCAGTACTTC. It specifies CASTGAMAKNIQYF.

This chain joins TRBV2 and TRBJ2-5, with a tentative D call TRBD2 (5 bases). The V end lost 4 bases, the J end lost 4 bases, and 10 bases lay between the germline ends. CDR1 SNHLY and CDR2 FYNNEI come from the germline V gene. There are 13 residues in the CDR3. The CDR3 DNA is TGTGCCAGCAGTGGAGAGGGCTTAGAGACCCAGTACTTC. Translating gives CASSGEGLETQYF.